The entry that follows covers one TCR beta chain sequence. What it recognizes is unknown. This record belongs to a study of T cell responses to AZD1222 COVID-19 vaccine. The assay was immunoSEQ multiplex PCR, and TCRdb's table has in-frame clones only and misses some. The profile shows around 140,000 clones, about 90% of them singletons. Notes on the study in general: AZD1222 recipients seropositive at baseline numbered only five or six. Samples come after the peak T cell response, not at day 14. Nearly half of spike-specific TCRs reportedly go after variant regions that carry no mutations. The CD4 TCRs associated with vaccination extended across spike and predominated at 160-218 and 743-854.

Trimming pared 2 bases from V and 3 bases from J, leaving 10 bases between. This CDR3 has 14 residues. In germline, CDR1 is SGHRS, CDR2 YFSETQ. The sample consisted of peripheral blood, taken 28 days after the second AZD1222 dose. The chain couples TRBV5-1 to TRBJ2-3; D uncertain. The TCR was taken from an adult who received the AZD1222 COVID-19 vaccine. As DNA, the CDR3 is TGCGCCAGCAGCTTAGAGACTTCGACAGATACGCAGTATTTT. Translated, it gives CASSLETSTDTQYF.